This T cell receptor beta chain was identified during a study of T cells in Graves' hyperthyroidism and ophthalmopathy. Amplification of TCR beta CDR3 regions was performed using RNA transcripts as template. The HTBI set primed first-round TCR CDR3 RT-PCR. TCRdb re-called the multiplex PCR reads with MiXCR, one entry per CDR3 protein. The sample lists about 640,000 distinct CDR3 sequences, nearly 45% occurring once. V was cut by 1 base and J by 5 bases, with 11 bases left in between. The CDR3 has 14 amino acids. Per germline, CDR1 SQVTM and CDR2 ANQGSEA. The V gene is TRBV29-1, the J gene TRBJ2-2; the D gene could be TRBD1 or TRBD2 (5 bases each). Sequencing was performed on peripheral blood or thyroid tissue (not recorded which). The receptor was isolated from an adult man with Graves' disease, either hyperthyroidism or ophthalmopathy (not recorded which). CDR3: CSVEGPGSTGELFF. The DNA for the CDR3 is TGCAGCGTTGAAGGGCCAGGGAGTACCGGGGAGCTGTTTTTT.